The clone carrying this TCR beta chain turned up a few times. Antigen: not known. The repertoire was sequenced with immunoSEQ multiplex PCR; TCRdb's copy has only in-frame clones and lacks some. The data contain approximately 60,000 clones, 70% to 85% of them singletons. The CDR3 sequence is 11 residues long. The germline V and J ends were trimmed by 6 bases and 8 bases, with 8 bases remaining between them. CDR1 and CDR2 from the germline V gene are SGHTA and FQGNSA. The data belong to a study of radiotherapy plus CTLA-4 blockade in lung cancer. Study-level information: An objective response was seen in roughly 20% of patients, and disease control in 25% to 40%. Overall study findings and caveats: Blood saw expansion of tumor-derived TCR clones after radiotherapy plus ipilimumab. Early blood T cell clone dynamics reportedly forecast response best, with interferon-beta.

Enrolled patients, whose metastatic non-small-cell lung cancer was chemo-refractory, received focal radiation plus CTLA-4 blockade with ipilimumab. The V gene is TRBV7-2, the J gene TRBJ2-1, with no clear D. The sample consisted of peripheral blood, taken from a patient treated with radiotherapy plus ipilimumab. The receptor was derived from a human donor with non-small cell lung cancer whose response to radiotherapy plus ipilimumab could not be evaluated. In DNA form, the CDR3 reads TGTGCCAGCAGTTATATCCATGAGCAGTTCTTC. This codes for CASSYIHEQFF.